This TCR beta chain comes out of a study of OX40 agonist ivuxolimab in advanced cancers. V shed 10 bases and J shed 3 bases, with 15 bases lying between them. Germline V gene lookup returns CDR1 MNHNS and CDR2 SASEGT. This CDR3 has 13 residues. Clones were read by immunoSEQ multiplex PCR, and TCRdb kept only the in-frame ones, dropping some. The sample has 60,000 to 75,000 clones, about 88% seen once; the top ten hold around 3.6%. This rearrangement joins TRBV6-1 to TRBJ1-2; no clear D gene. This sequence was found in an adult with an advanced solid tumor such as melanoma, head and neck, liver or kidney cancer. This specimen consisted of CD4+ or CD8+ T cells sorted from blood, obtained in a trial of the OX40 agonist ivuxolimab. CDR3 in amino acids: CATTSNGHYGYTF. In nucleotides, the CDR3 is TGTGCCACCACCTCGAACGGCCACTATGGCTACACCTTC.